Sequencing of this T cell receptor (beta chain) was carried out in a study of control samples from healthy donors and cancer patients. This table comes from immunoSEQ multiplex PCR, and its TCRdb copy is limited to in-frame clones, with some not included. The sample contains around 130,000 clones, roughly 88% of which appear only once. V lost 1 base, J lost 8 bases, and 6 bases stayed unmatched. The CDR3 runs to 15 residues. Germline values: CDR1 KGHDR, CDR2 SFDVKD. The TCR was taken from a man aged 50-60 years in good health. Input material: blood. V gene TRBV24-1 combines with J gene TRBJ2-1; 8 bases map to TRBD2. This chain's CDR3 is CATSDFRGGFYEQFF. As DNA, the CDR3 is TGTGCCACCAGTGATTTCCGGGGGGGCTTCTATGAGCAGTTCTTC.